This is a list of T cell receptor beta chains from one sample in a study of PD-1 blockade in classical Hodgkin lymphoma. Data came from immunoSEQ multiplex PCR; TCRdb stores just in-frame clones and leaves some out. Seen here are under 45,000 clones, 55% to 70% observed once, and the top ten hold approximately 2.4%. This sample comprised peripheral blood mononuclear cells (PBMCs), obtained before the fourth cycle of nivolumab. All receptors derive from a human donor with classical Hodgkin lymphoma. Each CDR3 is given with its conserved first and last residue. Each record gives: clone size, V gene, D gene, J gene, CDR3 protein, CDR3 DNA. The D gene is left open where the match is weak. For some rows the clone size is stated as once, few or many, or as a class when expanded; others skip it.

abundance: -
v_gene: TRBV10-3
d_gene: -
j_gene: TRBJ1-4
CDR3aa: CAISDFSSGINEKLFF
CDR3nt: TGTGCCATCAGTGATTTTTCGTCGGGCATTAATGAAAAACTGTTTTTT

abundance: -
v_gene: TRBV19
d_gene: TRBD1
j_gene: TRBJ1-1
CDR3aa: CASSMSRQGGTEAFF
CDR3nt: TGTGCCAGTAGTATGTCTCGACAGGGGGGCACTGAAGCTTTCTTT

abundance: -
v_gene: TRBV11-3
d_gene: -
j_gene: TRBJ2-1
CDR3aa: CASSSRRDSYNEQFF
CDR3nt: TGTGCCAGCAGCTCCCGGCGGGATTCCTACAATGAGCAGTTCTTC

abundance: once
v_gene: TRBV6-5
d_gene: -
j_gene: TRBJ2-7
CDR3aa: CASSPSREQYF
CDR3nt: TGTGCCAGCAGCCCCTCGAGAGAGCAGTACTTC

abundance: -
v_gene: TRBV19
d_gene: TRBD2
j_gene: TRBJ2-1
CDR3aa: CASSIWGLEQVGVNEQFF
CDR3nt: TGTGCCAGTAGTATTTGGGGACTAGAACAGGTAGGGGTCAATGAGCAGTTCTTC

abundance: -
v_gene: TRBV7-2
d_gene: -
j_gene: TRBJ1-6
CDR3aa: CASSKRQDYNSPLHF
CDR3nt: TGTGCCAGCAGCAAGCGACAGGACTATAATTCACCCCTCCACTTT

abundance: -
v_gene: TRBV7-6
d_gene: -
j_gene: TRBJ2-5
CDR3aa: CASSLVDSYQETQYF
CDR3nt: TGTGCCAGCAGCTTAGTTGACAGTTACCAAGAGACCCAGTACTTC

abundance: -
v_gene: TRBV5-6
d_gene: -
j_gene: TRBJ2-1
CDR3aa: CASSLLLWGNEQFF
CDR3nt: TGTGCCAGCAGCCTGTTATTGTGGGGCAATGAGCAGTTCTTC

abundance: once
v_gene: TRBV6-5
d_gene: TRBD2
j_gene: TRBJ2-2
CDR3aa: CASTRGLAVSGELFF
CDR3nt: TGTGCCAGCACCCGCGGGCTAGCGGTATCCGGGGAGCTGTTTTTT

abundance: -
v_gene: TRBV5-1
d_gene: TRBD1
j_gene: TRBJ1-2
CDR3aa: CASSQGEGNFGYTF
CDR3nt: TGCGCCAGCAGCCAGGGGGAGGGAAACTTTGGCTACACCTTC

abundance: -
v_gene: TRBV6-6
d_gene: TRBD2
j_gene: TRBJ2-3
CDR3aa: CASSYERGSTDTQYF
CDR3nt: TGTGCCAGCAGTTACGAGCGGGGTAGTACAGATACGCAGTATTTT

abundance: -
v_gene: TRBV6-6
d_gene: -
j_gene: TRBJ2-1
CDR3aa: CASRDNEQFF
CDR3nt: TGTGCCAGCCGAGACAATGAGCAGTTCTTC

abundance: -
v_gene: TRBV5-8
d_gene: TRBD1
j_gene: TRBJ2-1
CDR3aa: CASSLNRGESTYNEQFF
CDR3nt: TGTGCCAGCAGCTTGAACAGGGGAGAATCCACCTACAATGAGCAGTTCTTC

abundance: once
v_gene: TRBV5-4
d_gene: TRBD2
j_gene: TRBJ2-2
CDR3aa: CASSIPSGGRGELFF
CDR3nt: TGTGCCAGCAGCATACCTAGCGGGGGTAGAGGGGAGCTGTTTTTT

abundance: -
v_gene: TRBV10-3
d_gene: -
j_gene: TRBJ2-7
CDR3aa: CAISESRGSSYEQYF
CDR3nt: TGTGCCATCAGTGAGTCGAGGGGGAGCTCCTACGAGCAGTACTTC

abundance: -
v_gene: TRBV5-5
d_gene: -
j_gene: TRBJ2-7
CDR3aa: CASSLRETGVRTYEQYF
CDR3nt: TGTGCCAGCAGCCTACGAGAAACGGGGGTACGGACCTACGAGCAGTACTTC

abundance: -
v_gene: TRBV7-6
d_gene: -
j_gene: TRBJ2-2
CDR3aa: CASSLGRWGTGELFF
CDR3nt: TGTGCCAGCAGCTTAGGGAGATGGGGCACCGGGGAGCTGTTTTTT

abundance: -
v_gene: TRBV7-2
d_gene: -
j_gene: TRBJ1-5
CDR3aa: CASSLVGGGINQPQHF
CDR3nt: TGTGCCAGCAGCTTAGTTGGGGGGGGTATCAATCAGCCCCAGCATTTT

abundance: -
v_gene: TRBV7-2
d_gene: TRBD2
j_gene: TRBJ2-7
CDR3aa: CASSLGGLAFGLEQYF
CDR3nt: TGTGCCAGCAGCTTAGGGGGACTAGCTTTTGGGCTCGAGCAGTACTTC

abundance: once
v_gene: TRBV11-3
d_gene: -
j_gene: TRBJ2-2
CDR3aa: CASSINIDGYTGELFF
CDR3nt: TGTGCCAGCAGCATAAATATTGACGGGTACACCGGGGAGCTGTTTTTT

abundance: -
v_gene: TRBV30
d_gene: -
j_gene: TRBJ2-1
CDR3aa: CAWSRETTSYNEQFF
CDR3nt: TGTGCCTGGAGCAGGGAAACCACCTCCTACAATGAGCAGTTCTTC

abundance: few
v_gene: TRBV30
d_gene: TRBD1
j_gene: TRBJ1-2
CDR3aa: CAWTRTGGRGYTF
CDR3nt: TGTGCCTGGACCCGGACAGGCGGAAGAGGCTACACCTTC

abundance: -
v_gene: TRBV10-3
d_gene: TRBD1
j_gene: TRBJ2-7
CDR3aa: CAIRTGTGGYEQYF
CDR3nt: TGTGCCATCAGGACCGGGACAGGGGGCTACGAGCAGTACTTC

abundance: -
v_gene: TRBV19
d_gene: -
j_gene: TRBJ1-2
CDR3aa: CASSIDGRVGYTF
CDR3nt: TGTGCCAGTAGTATAGATGGGAGGGTCGGCTACACCTTC

abundance: few
v_gene: TRBV4-2
d_gene: TRBD2
j_gene: TRBJ2-7
CDR3aa: CASSPGLAGGSSYEQYF
CDR3nt: TGTGCCAGCAGCCCCGGACTAGCGGGGGGTAGCTCCTACGAGCAGTACTTC

abundance: -
v_gene: TRBV28
d_gene: TRBD1
j_gene: TRBJ2-7
CDR3aa: CASSSVDRDFPYEQYF
CDR3nt: TGTGCCAGCAGTTCTGTAGACAGGGATTTCCCCTACGAGCAGTACTTC

abundance: -
v_gene: TRBV2
d_gene: TRBD1
j_gene: TRBJ2-7
CDR3aa: CASSVGRDSLYEQYF
CDR3nt: TGTGCCAGCAGTGTAGGTAGGGACAGCCTCTACGAGCAGTACTTC

abundance: few
v_gene: TRBV15
d_gene: -
j_gene: TRBJ1-1
CDR3aa: CATQGFLNTEAFF
CDR3nt: TGTGCCACCCAGGGATTTTTGAACACTGAAGCTTTCTTT

abundance: -
v_gene: TRBV10-3
d_gene: -
j_gene: TRBJ1-4
CDR3aa: CAISESMRGTNEKLFF
CDR3nt: TGTGCCATCAGTGAGTCTATGAGGGGAACTAATGAAAAACTGTTTTTT

abundance: -
v_gene: TRBV5-4
d_gene: TRBD2
j_gene: TRBJ2-7
CDR3aa: CASSSRTSGGPYEQYF
CDR3nt: TGTGCCAGCAGCTCCCGGACTAGCGGGGGGCCCTACGAGCAGTACTTC

abundance: -
v_gene: TRBV6-5
d_gene: TRBD1
j_gene: TRBJ1-2
CDR3aa: CASSYLTWTGFGYTF
CDR3nt: TGTGCCAGCAGTTACTTGACTTGGACAGGCTTTGGCTACACCTTC

abundance: few
v_gene: TRBV5-4
d_gene: TRBD2
j_gene: TRBJ2-1
CDR3aa: CASRSRGLASYNEQFF
CDR3nt: TGTGCCAGCAGGTCTCGGGGACTAGCGTCCTACAATGAGCAGTTCTTC

abundance: -
v_gene: TRBV19
d_gene: TRBD1
j_gene: TRBJ2-3
CDR3aa: CASSTRDRGTDTQYF
CDR3nt: TGTGCCAGTAGTACCCGGGACAGGGGCACAGATACGCAGTATTTT

abundance: -
v_gene: TRBV5-1
d_gene: TRBD1
j_gene: TRBJ1-1
CDR3aa: CASRLLDRAEAFF
CDR3nt: TGCGCCAGCAGACTGTTAGACAGGGCTGAAGCTTTCTTT

abundance: few
v_gene: TRBV11-1
d_gene: TRBD1
j_gene: TRBJ1-1
CDR3aa: CASSATGGTEAFF
CDR3nt: TGTGCCAGCAGCGCTACAGGGGGTACTGAAGCTTTCTTT

abundance: -
v_gene: TRBV4-2
d_gene: -
j_gene: TRBJ1-1
CDR3aa: CASSSTRPEAFF
CDR3nt: TGTGCCAGCAGCTCAACCCGCCCTGAAGCTTTCTTT

abundance: once
v_gene: TRBV7-2
d_gene: TRBD1
j_gene: TRBJ2-3
CDR3aa: CASSLGQGRDTQYF
CDR3nt: TGTGCCAGCAGCTTGGGACAGGGGAGAGATACGCAGTATTTT

abundance: -
v_gene: TRBV2
d_gene: -
j_gene: TRBJ2-3
CDR3aa: CASSEGRGERTQYF
CDR3nt: TGTGCCAGCAGTGAAGGGCGGGGAGAGCGTACGCAGTATTTT

abundance: -
v_gene: TRBV5-1
d_gene: TRBD2
j_gene: TRBJ2-1
CDR3aa: CASSLVPTSGGIDEQFF
CDR3nt: TGCGCCAGCAGCTTGGTACCGACTAGCGGGGGGATCGATGAGCAGTTCTTC

abundance: -
v_gene: TRBV7-9
d_gene: -
j_gene: TRBJ2-5
CDR3aa: CASSSATETQYF
CDR3nt: TGTGCCAGCAGCTCCGCAACAGAGACCCAGTACTTC

abundance: few
v_gene: TRBV15
d_gene: TRBD1
j_gene: TRBJ1-4
CDR3aa: CATSSARQGGEKLFF
CDR3nt: TGTGCCACCAGCAGTGCGAGACAGGGTGGTGAAAAACTGTTTTTT